The T cell receptor beta chain under discussion was sequenced for a study of CD8 T cells in Susac syndrome. In regard to this clonotype: The antigen is unknown.

After extraction with the RNeasy kit, about 0.45 to 1 ug of the RNA was reverse transcribed using random hexamers. TCRdb analysed the immunoSEQ multiplex PCR reads with MiXCR anew, one entry per CDR3 protein. The sample has 120,000 to 150,000 distinct CDR3 sequences; around 95% are singletons. The V and J ends lost 7 bases and 1 base respectively, with 13 bases between them. This CDR3 comprises 14 residues. The germline V gene has CDR1 SGHVS and CDR2 FQNEAQ. From blood CD8+ and CD4+ T cells, the TCR beta chain was sequenced. Study results and limitations: Individuals included in the TCR sequencing and HLA analysis were acknowledged by the study to be relatively few in number.

The chain has TRBV7-8 and TRBJ2-5; D remains unclear. This TCR was sampled from a human donor with Susac syndrome. The specimen sequenced was CD4+ T cells from PBMCs. The CDR3 spells CASTPGRTQETQYF. For the CDR3, the DNA is TGTGCCAGCACCCCCGGCAGGACCCAAGAGACCCAGTACTTC.